This T cell receptor beta chain was found in a study of blood T cell repertoires in COVID-19 (dated by TCRdb to the early 2020s). As for the study more broadly: Recovered participants in ImmuneRACE Cohort 3 were defined by two consecutive negative NP/OP PCR tests, clearance by a healthcare professional, or resolution of symptoms. The collaborator samples originated in the United States, Italy and Spain and spanned the acute and convalescent phases of COVID-19. The material from the prospective study consisted of cDNA or gDNA derived from T cells, B-cell-depleted T cells, or PBMCs. The dataset comprised deeply sampled blood TCRbeta repertoires from subjects exposed to, actively infected with, or recovered from COVID-19. The repertoires were released in a freely available public database meant as a resource for research on the immune response to SARS-CoV-2. Samples were obtained from the ongoing ImmuneRACE study (first 160 participants) and from approximately 1,200 subjects provided by 6 global collaborators. The sample metadata nearly always contained a de-identified subject ID, COVID-19 status, age in years and sex. HLA class I and class II types, where available, came from metadata supplied by the sample provider rather than from assay-based typing.

To note about this clone: What antigen it recognizes has not been identified. No base quality information exists; no much larger clone differs at one position.

Participants in the prospective study were enrolled through a virtual design, were aged 18 to 89 years, and lived in about 25 United States geographic areas. In the prospective study, participants were assigned to cohorts based on the clinical history participants reported in a screening survey and a study questionnaire. In the prospective study, mobile phlebotomists collected whole blood, serum and a nasopharyngeal or oropharyngeal swab from each participant. Additional blood draws and questionnaires over an approximately 2-month period could optionally be provided by prospective study participants. Before DNA extraction, prospective study blood samples were shipped either frozen or at room temperature. For CDR1 and CDR2, the germline V gene lists SGHRS and YFSETQ. V drops 4 bases and J drops 6 bases, leaving 22 bases in between. The CDR3 sequence holds 16 residues, the cysteine and phenylalanine included. Solely the CDR3 DNA is kept, with 48 bases framed from the first base.

Broader findings and caveats from the paper: Clinical and demographic metadata were provided uncurated, with the amount varying by source and participant.

TCRbeta CDR3 regions were amplified from genomic DNA by means of the immunoSEQ Assay, a bias-controlled multiplex PCR. As for the original processing: Within the assay, amplification of reference gene primers was used to estimate how many nucleated cells each sample contained. To quantify the absolute abundance of each unique TCRbeta CDR3 rearrangement, sequence reads were collapsed and filtered. For each sample, productive Simpson clonality was calculated by taking the square root of Simpson's diversity index across productive rearrangements. In its TCRdb copy, this immuneACCESS table keeps in-frame sequences only and misses some clones. Where compared with another copy, unresolved V genes explain less than half of these, and the others have no known cause. V and J calls and clone size follow that table, whereas D and trimming were derived from the DNA. The table for this sample lists 400,000 or so clones; more than 70% of them were counted only once. The top ten constitute roughly 1.9% of the sample.

The sequence was obtained from a man aged 35 to 55 in a cohort exposed to, infected with or recovered from COVID-19 (not recorded which). The rearrangement combines TRBV5-1 with TRBJ1-1, with a tentative D gene TRBD1 over 5 matching bases. Specimen: PBMCs or T cells enriched from blood (not recorded which). Here the CDR3 is given as CASSPSVTAEQAEAFF. Read as DNA, the sequence is TGCGCCAGCAGCCCTTCCGTGACAGCCGAACAAGCTGAAGCTTTCTTT.